The 13 T cell receptor beta chains below all came from one sample that was sequenced in a study of immune heterogeneity within non-small cell lung tumors. Each sample used about 650 ng of genomic DNA from bulk tumor tissue. Multiple biopsies spaced far apart were taken from each primary tumor during surgery. Curative surgical treatment was performed in patients who had newly diagnosed, untreated non-small cell lung cancer. Multiplex PCR was performed with 32 V and 13 J primers, and it amplified TCR beta CDR3. TCRdb called the multiplex PCR reads again in MiXCR, with one record for every CDR3 protein. Here the sample spans 9,000 to 13,000 distinct CDR3 sequences, about a quarter being singletons. The sequencing input was lung tumor tissue. These receptors were taken from a woman in her forties or fifties with non-small cell lung cancer.

This clonotype has a count of ten or more. The V and J genes are TRBV28 and TRBJ2-3; 7 bases are shared with TRBD2. The germline gives CDR1 MDHEN, CDR2 SYDVKM. The CDR3 is 15 amino acids. V lost 6 bases, J lost 4 bases, and 10 bases stayed unmatched. For the CDR3, the DNA is TGTGCCAGCAGGGCAAGCGGGGCGGGGGCAGATACGCAGTATTTT. Protein: CASRASGAGADTQYF.

This clonotype has at least ten counts. The rearrangement uses TRBV5-1 and TRBJ1-1; D gene unclear. Looked up from germline, CDR1 is SGHRS and CDR2 is YFSETQ. CDR3 length equals 15 residues. Trimming removed 0 bases at V and 8 bases at J, with 17 bases between. CDR3 in amino acids: CASSLDPGRPREAFF. The CDR3 coding sequence is TGCGCCAGCAGCTTGGATCCCGGCAGACCCAGAGAAGCTTTCTTT.

In this sample, this clonotype turned up once. The CDR3 region has the DNA TGCAGTGCTCGCGCCGGAGGTTACAATGAGCAGTTCTTC. Its protein product is CSARAGGYNEQFF. V and J are TRBV20-1 and TRBJ2-1; D perhaps matches TRBD2 (5 bases). V lost 5 bases and J 4 bases, leaving 12 bases between the germline ends. The length of the CDR3 is 13 residues. Per germline, CDR1 DFQATT and CDR2 SNEGSKA (reference sequence).

This clonotype was found a few times. The junction and the germline gene differ at one end; a read error may be behind it. J is TRBJ2-7 and V is TRBV29-1; a possible D gene is TRBD2 (7 bases). The germline V gene has CDR1 SQVTM and CDR2 ANQGSEA. This CDR3 is 11 amino acids long. The CDR3 DNA is TGCAGCGTTGAGGGCGGGGGCCCAGAGAGCTTC. This gives the protein CSVEGGGPESF.

At least ten counts were recorded for this clonotype. The genes are TRBV19 and TRBJ1-1; D gene ambiguous. Germline assignment: CDR1 LNHDA and CDR2 SQIVND (reference sequence). This CDR3 spans 14 amino acids. Deletions cut 7 bases from V and 5 bases from J, with 17 bases between. CDR3 sequence: CASNPTQRETEAFF. The CDR3 DNA follows: TGTGCCAGTAACCCGACACAGAGGGAAACTGAAGCTTTCTTT.

As to this clonotype: A much larger clone lies one base from this, so it may be a read error. The chain employs TRBV15 and TRBJ1-1; D gene ambiguous. The CDR3 runs to 14 residues. CDR1 is LNHNV and CDR2 is YYDKDF in the germline V gene (reference sequence). CDR3 residues: CATSRDILRVEALF. In DNA, the CDR3 is TGTGCCACCAGCAGAGACATTCTGAGGGTTGAAGCTCTCTTT.

With respect to this clonotype: One end of the junction varies from germline; a read error may be responsible. The V and J genes are TRBV6-1 and TRBJ1-5; D gene ambiguous. CDR1 is MNHNS, CDR2 SASEGT, per germline. This CDR3 contains 11 residues. CDR3 in DNA: TGTCCCAGCAGTCGAGATCAGCCCCAGCATTTT. As protein: CPSSRDQPQHF.

This clonotype appeared many times. CDR3 in amino acids: CATSQVNQPQHF. The CDR3 DNA reads TGTGCCACCAGTCAGGTCAATCAGCCCCAGCATTTT. J is TRBJ1-5 and V is TRBV24-1; D is uncertain. The V end lost 6 bases, the J end lost 3 bases, and 5 bases lay between the germline ends. This CDR3 contains 12 residues. Germline-derived CDR1 and CDR2 are KGHDR and SFDVKD.

This sequence joins TRBV7-2 and TRBJ1-3; D is uncertain. Germline V gene lookup returns CDR1 SGHTA and CDR2 FQGNSA. The CDR3 is 15 amino acids. Trimming cost V 0 bases and J 1 base, with 7 bases left between them. The CDR3 loop reads CASSLAAVSGNTIYF. The CDR3 DNA is TGTGCCAGCAGCTTAGCTGCGGTTTCTGGAAACACCATATATTTT.

This clonotype was counted many times. V is TRBV2 and J is TRBJ2-7; the D gene is possibly TRBD2 (6 bases). The V end was cut by 5 bases, the J end by 3 bases, with 20 bases between. This CDR3 is 16 amino acids long. CDR1 and CDR2 from the germline V gene are SNHLY and FYNNEI. CDR3 protein: CASSLGGGRGGYEQYF. CDR3 bases: TGTGCCAGCAGTCTGGGAGGCGGACGGGGCGGCTACGAGCAGTACTTC.

This clonotype is a singleton in its sample. A much bigger clone sits one base away, suggesting this may be a read error. CDR3 in amino acids: CASSYRVWNPPLHF. CDR3 DNA: TGTGCCAGCAGTTATAGGGTGTGGAATCCACCCCTCCACTTT. J is TRBJ1-6 and V is TRBV27, with D unclear. In germline, CDR1 is MNHEY, CDR2 SMNVEV (reference sequence). The CDR3 length is 14 residues. V was cut by 4 bases and J by 11 bases, with 15 bases left in between.

In this sample, this clonotype turned up a few times. The chain links TRBV30 to TRBJ2-5, with TRBD2 identical over 13 bases. In germline, CDR1 is GTSNPN, CDR2 SVGIG (reference sequence). The CDR3 is 16 residues long. The V and J ends lost 5 bases and 1 base, in that order; junction bases with no gene match: 7. The CDR3: CAWDRLAGGGQETQYF. Written as DNA, the CDR3 is TGTGCCTGGGACCGACTAGCGGGAGGTGGCCAAGAGACCCAGTACTTC.

The genes are TRBV12-5 and TRBJ2-7, with TRBD1 matching 10 bases. The CDR3 length is 17 residues. Germline lookup yields CDR1 LGHNT and CDR2 FRNRAP. V was pared by 2 bases and J by 2 bases, with 9 bases of the junction left unmatched. CDR3: CASGLRVLGQGTYEQYF. CDR3 DNA: TGTGCTAGTGGTTTGCGAGTCTTGGGACAGGGGACCTACGAGCAGTACTTC.